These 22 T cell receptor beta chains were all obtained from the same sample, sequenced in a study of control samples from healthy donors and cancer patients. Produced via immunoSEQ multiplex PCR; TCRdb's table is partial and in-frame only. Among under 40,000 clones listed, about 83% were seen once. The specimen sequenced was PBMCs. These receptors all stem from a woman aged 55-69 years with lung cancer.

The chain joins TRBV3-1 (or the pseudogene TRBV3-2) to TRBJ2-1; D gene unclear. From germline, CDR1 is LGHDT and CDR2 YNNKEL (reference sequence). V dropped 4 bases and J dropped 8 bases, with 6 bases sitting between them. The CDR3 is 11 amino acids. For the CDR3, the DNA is TGTGCCAGCAGCCCAGGAGATGAGCAGTTCTTC. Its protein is CASSPGDEQFF.

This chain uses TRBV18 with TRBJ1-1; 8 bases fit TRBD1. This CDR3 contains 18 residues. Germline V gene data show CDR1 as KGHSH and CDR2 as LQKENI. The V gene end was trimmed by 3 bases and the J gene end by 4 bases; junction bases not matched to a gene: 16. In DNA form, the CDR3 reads TGTGCCAGCTCACCTAGGATCCGGGACAGGATAGGGACCACTGAAGCTTTCTTT. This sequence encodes CASSPRIRDRIGTTEAFF.

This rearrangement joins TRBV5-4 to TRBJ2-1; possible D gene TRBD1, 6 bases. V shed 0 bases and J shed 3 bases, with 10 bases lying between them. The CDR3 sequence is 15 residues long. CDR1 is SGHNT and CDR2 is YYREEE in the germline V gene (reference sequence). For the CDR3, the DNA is TGTGCCAGCAGCTTGGCTGGACAGAGCTACAATGAGCAGTTCTTC. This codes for CASSLAGQSYNEQFF. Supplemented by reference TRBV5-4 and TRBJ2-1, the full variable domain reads ETGVTQSPTHLIKTRGQQVTLRCSSQSGHNTVSWYQQALGQGPQFIFQYYREEENGRGNFPPRFSGLQFPNYSSELNVNALELDDSALYLCASSLAGQSYNEQFFGPGTRLTVL.

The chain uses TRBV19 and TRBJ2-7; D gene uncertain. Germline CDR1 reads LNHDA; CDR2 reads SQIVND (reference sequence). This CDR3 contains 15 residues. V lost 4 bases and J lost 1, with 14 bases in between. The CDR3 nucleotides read TGTGCCAGTAGTAAGACCCCCTCTCTATCCTACGAGCAGTACTTC. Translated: CASSKTPSLSYEQYF.

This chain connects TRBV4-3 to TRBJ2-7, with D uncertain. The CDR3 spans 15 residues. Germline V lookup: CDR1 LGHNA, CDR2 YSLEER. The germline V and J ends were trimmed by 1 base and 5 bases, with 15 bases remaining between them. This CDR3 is CASSQGWYDLDEQYF. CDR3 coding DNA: TGCGCCAGCAGCCAAGGATGGTATGACCTAGACGAGCAGTACTTC.

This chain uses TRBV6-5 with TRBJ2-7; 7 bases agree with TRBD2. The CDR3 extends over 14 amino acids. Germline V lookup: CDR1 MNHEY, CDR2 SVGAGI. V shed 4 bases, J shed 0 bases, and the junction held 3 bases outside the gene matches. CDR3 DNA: TGTGCCAGCAGTTTCCGGGACTACTCCTACGAGCAGTACTTC. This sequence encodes CASSFRDYSYEQYF.

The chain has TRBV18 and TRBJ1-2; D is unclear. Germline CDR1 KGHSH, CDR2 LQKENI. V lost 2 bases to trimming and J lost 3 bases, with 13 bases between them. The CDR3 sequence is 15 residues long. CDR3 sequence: CASSPGSAGYYGYTF. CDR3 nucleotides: TGTGCCAGCTCACCAGGGTCCGCGGGGTACTATGGCTACACCTTC.

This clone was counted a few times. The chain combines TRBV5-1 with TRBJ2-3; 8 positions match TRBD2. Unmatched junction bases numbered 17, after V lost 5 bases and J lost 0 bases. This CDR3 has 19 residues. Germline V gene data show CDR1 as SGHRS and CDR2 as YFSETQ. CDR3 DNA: TGCGCCAGCAGATGGCTCGGGGGTAGCGGGGTGTCTAGCACAGATACGCAGTATTTT. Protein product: CASRWLGGSGVSSTDTQYF. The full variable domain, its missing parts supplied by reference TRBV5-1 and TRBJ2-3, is KAGVTQTPRYLIKTRGQQVTLSCSPISGHRSVSWYQQTPGQGLQFLFEYFSETQRNKGNFPGRFSGRQFSNSRSEMNVSTLELGDSALYLCASRWLGGSGVSSTDTQYFGPGTRLTVL.

CDR3 residues: CASSPGGLGVDTQYF. CDR3 nucleotide sequence: TGTGCCAGCAGTCCAGGGGGCTTGGGAGTAGATACGCAGTATTTT. This chain connects TRBV6-5 to TRBJ2-3; 8 bases match TRBD1. The germline gives CDR1 MNHEY, CDR2 SVGAGI. J gave up 5 bases and V 5 bases, and 9 bases lay outside the gene matches. This CDR3 is built from 15 residues.

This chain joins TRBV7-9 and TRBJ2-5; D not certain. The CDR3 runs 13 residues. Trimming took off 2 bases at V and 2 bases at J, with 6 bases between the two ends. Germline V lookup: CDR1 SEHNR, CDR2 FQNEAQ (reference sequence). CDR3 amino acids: CASSLKGQETQYF. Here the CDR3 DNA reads TGTGCCAGCAGCTTAAAAGGGCAAGAGACCCAGTACTTC.

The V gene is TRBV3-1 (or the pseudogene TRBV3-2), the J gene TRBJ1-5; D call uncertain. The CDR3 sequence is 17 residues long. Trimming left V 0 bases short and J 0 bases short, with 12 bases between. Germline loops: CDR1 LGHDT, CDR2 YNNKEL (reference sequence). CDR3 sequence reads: CASSQDGGPYSNQPQHF. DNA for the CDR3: TGTGCCAGCAGCCAAGATGGCGGACCATATAGCAATCAGCCCCAGCATTTT.

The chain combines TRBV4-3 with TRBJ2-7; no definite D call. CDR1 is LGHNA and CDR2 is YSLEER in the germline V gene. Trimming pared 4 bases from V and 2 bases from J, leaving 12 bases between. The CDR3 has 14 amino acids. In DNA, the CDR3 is TGCGCCAGCAGCCCCGAGCCGGGCCCCTACGAGCAGTACTTC. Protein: CASSPEPGPYEQYF.

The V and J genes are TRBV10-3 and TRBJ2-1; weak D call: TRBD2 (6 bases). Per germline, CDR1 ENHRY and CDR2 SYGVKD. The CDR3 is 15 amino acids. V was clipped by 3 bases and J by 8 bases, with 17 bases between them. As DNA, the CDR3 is TGTGCCATCAGTGAATCCCGTCCCTCGGGGGATGAGCAGTTCTTC. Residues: CAISESRPSGDEQFF.

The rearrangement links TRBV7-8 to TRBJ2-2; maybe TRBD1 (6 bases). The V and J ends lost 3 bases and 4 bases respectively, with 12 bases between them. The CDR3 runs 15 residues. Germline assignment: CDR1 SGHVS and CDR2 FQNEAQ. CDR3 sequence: CASSFLAGVTGELFF. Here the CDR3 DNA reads TGTGCCAGCAGCTTTTTAGCAGGGGTCACCGGGGAGCTGTTTTTT.

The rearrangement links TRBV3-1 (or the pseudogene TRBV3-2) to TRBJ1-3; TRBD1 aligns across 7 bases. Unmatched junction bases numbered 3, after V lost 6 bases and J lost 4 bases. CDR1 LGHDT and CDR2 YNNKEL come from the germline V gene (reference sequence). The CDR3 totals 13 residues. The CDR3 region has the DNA TGTGCCAGCAGTGGGACAGCCGGAAACACCATATATTTT. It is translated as CASSGTAGNTIYF.

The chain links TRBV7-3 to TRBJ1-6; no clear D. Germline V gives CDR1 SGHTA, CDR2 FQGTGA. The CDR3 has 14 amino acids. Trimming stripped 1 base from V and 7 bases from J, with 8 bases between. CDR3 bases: TGTGCCAGCAGCTTAATTGGTTCCAATTCACCCCTCCACTTT. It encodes CASSLIGSNSPLHF. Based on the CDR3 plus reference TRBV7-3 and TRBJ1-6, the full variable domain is GAGVSQTPSNKVTEKGKYVELRCDPISGHTALYWYRQSLGQGPEFLIYFQGTGAADDSGLPNDRFFAVRPEGSVSTLKIQRTERGDSAVYLCASSLIGSNSPLHFGNGTRLTVT.

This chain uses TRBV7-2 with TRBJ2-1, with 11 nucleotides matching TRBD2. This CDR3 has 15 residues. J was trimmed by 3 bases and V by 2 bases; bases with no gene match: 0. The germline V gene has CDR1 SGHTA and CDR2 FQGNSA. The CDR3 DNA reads TGTGCCAGCAGCTTAACTAGCGGGGGCTACAATGAGCAGTTCTTC. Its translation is CASSLTSGGYNEQFF.

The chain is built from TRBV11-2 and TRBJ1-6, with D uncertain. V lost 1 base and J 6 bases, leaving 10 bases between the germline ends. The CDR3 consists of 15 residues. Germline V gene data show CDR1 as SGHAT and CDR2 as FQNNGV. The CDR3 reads CASSLGLAVNSPLHF. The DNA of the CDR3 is TGTGCCAGCAGCTTAGGCTTGGCAGTTAATTCACCCCTCCACTTT. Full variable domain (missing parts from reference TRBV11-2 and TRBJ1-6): EAGVAQSPRYKIIEKRQSVAFWCNPISGHATLYWYQQILGQGPKLLIQFQNNGVVDDSQLPKDRFSAERLKGVDSTLKIQPAKLEDSAVYLCASSLGLAVNSPLHFGNGTRLTVT.

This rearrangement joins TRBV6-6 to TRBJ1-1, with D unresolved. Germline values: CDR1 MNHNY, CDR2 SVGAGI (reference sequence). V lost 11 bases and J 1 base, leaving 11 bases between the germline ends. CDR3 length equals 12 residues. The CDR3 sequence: CAGRAANTEAFF. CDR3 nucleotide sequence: TGTGCCGGACGAGCGGCGAACACTGAAGCTTTCTTT.

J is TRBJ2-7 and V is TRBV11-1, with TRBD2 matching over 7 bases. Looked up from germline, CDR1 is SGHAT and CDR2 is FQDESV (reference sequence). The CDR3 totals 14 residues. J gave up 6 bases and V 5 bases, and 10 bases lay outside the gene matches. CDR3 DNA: TGTGCCAGCAGCCCCAGGGCTAGCGGTTTCGAGCAGTACTTC. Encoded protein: CASSPRASGFEQYF. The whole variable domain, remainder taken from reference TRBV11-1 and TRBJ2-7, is EAEVAQSPRYKITEKSQAVAFWCDPISGHATLYWYRQILGQGPELLVQFQDESVVDDSQLPKDRFSAERLKGVDSTLKIQPAELGDSAMYLCASSPRASGFEQYFGPGTRLTVT.

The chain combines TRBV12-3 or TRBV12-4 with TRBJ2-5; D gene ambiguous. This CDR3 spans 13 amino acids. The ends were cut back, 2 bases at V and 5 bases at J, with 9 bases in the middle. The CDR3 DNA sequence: TGTGCCAGCAGTTTAAGGGTCGGTGAGACCCAGTACTTC. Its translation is CASSLRVGETQYF.

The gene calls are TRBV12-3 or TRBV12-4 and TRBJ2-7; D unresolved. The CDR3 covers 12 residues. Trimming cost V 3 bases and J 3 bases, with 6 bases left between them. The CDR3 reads CASSFFSYEQYF. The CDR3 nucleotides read TGTGCCAGCAGTTTCTTCAGCTACGAGCAGTACTTC.